This entry lists 15 T cell receptor beta chains sequenced from one sample in a study of Graves' ophthalmopathy and Graves' hyperthyroidism. Amplifying from RNA transcripts, the study obtained TCR beta CDR3 regions. RT-PCR with HTBI primers came first, then second-round multiplex PCR. TCRdb recomputed calls from the multiplex PCR reads with MiXCR, one row per CDR3 protein. The data contain nearly 400,000 distinct CDR3 sequences, around 18% of them singletons. The sample consisted of peripheral blood. These receptors came from a woman under 30 with Graves' ophthalmopathy.

The rearrangement joins TRBV4-2 to TRBJ2-6; tentatively, D is TRBD2 (6 bases). This CDR3 spans 16 amino acids. Trimming cost V 4 bases and J 3 bases, with 13 bases left between them. Germline-derived CDR1 and CDR2 are LGHNA and YNFKEQ. The CDR3 is CASSLSGEVGANVLTF. CDR3 nucleotides: TGTGCCAGCAGCCTTTCCGGGGAGGTTGGGGCCAACGTCCTGACTTTC.

This clonotype was observed many times. The CDR3 coding sequence is TGCGCCAGCAGCCAAGAGACGGGATACGAGCAGTACTTC. Amino acids: CASSQETGYEQYF. The chain carries TRBV4-1 and TRBJ2-7; the D gene is possibly TRBD2 (5 bases). CDR1 and CDR2 from the germline V gene are MGHRA and YSYEKL. The CDR3 contains 13 residues. The V end lost 0 bases, the J end lost 4 bases, and 7 bases lay between the germline ends.

In its sample, this clonotype was seen many times. This rearrangement joins TRBV4-1 to TRBJ2-5; D is perhaps TRBD1 (5 bases). Trimming removed 0 bases at V and 5 bases at J, with 13 bases between. CDR3 length equals 15 residues. Per the germline V gene, CDR1 is MGHRA and CDR2 is YSYEKL. The CDR3 DNA is TGCGCCAGCAGCCAAGATCTGGCAGGGCTGGAGACCCAGTACTTC. It specifies CASSQDLAGLETQYF.

At least ten counts were recorded for this clonotype. The rearrangement joins TRBV29-1 to TRBJ1-5, with a tentative D call TRBD1 (6 bases). This CDR3 spans 15 amino acids. The V gene lost 6 bases and the J gene lost 2 bases, with 17 bases spanning the gap. CDR1 is SQVTM, CDR2 ANQGSEA, per germline. The CDR3 loop is CSVALAGAGNQPQHF. CDR3 nucleotides: TGCAGCGTGGCCCTCGCAGGGGCTGGCAATCAGCCCCAGCATTTT. The full variable domain, rest sourced from reference TRBV29-1 and TRBJ1-5, is SAVISQKPSRDICQRGTSLTIQCQVDSQVTMMFWYRQQPGQSLTLIATANQGSEATYESGFVIDKFPISRPNLTFSTLTVSNMSPEDSSIYLCSVALAGAGNQPQHFGDGTRLSIL.

Ten or more counts support this clonotype. CDR3 sequence: CASSSLGQGKASPLHF. Written as DNA, the CDR3 is TGTGCCAGCAGCTCACTCGGTCAGGGGAAGGCTTCACCCCTCCACTTT. This chain uses TRBV14 with TRBJ1-6; D might be TRBD1 (6 bases). This CDR3 has 16 amino acids. CDR1 SGHDN and CDR2 FVKESK come from the germline V gene. V was cut by 5 bases and J by 9 bases, with 20 bases left in between.

Concerning this clonotype itself: The junction does not match germline at one end; this may be a read error. The rearrangement uses TRBV12-5 and TRBJ2-7; 14 bases line up with TRBD2. This CDR3 has 16 amino acids. Germline-derived CDR1 and CDR2 are LGHNT and FRNRAP. The CDR3 is CASGSFLGLAGGCSTF. CDR3 bases: TGTGCTAGTGGTTCCTTCCTTGGACTAGCGGGAGGTTGCTCTACATTC. The full variable domain, rest sourced from reference TRBV12-5 and TRBJ2-7, is DARVTQTPRHKVTEMGQEVTMRCQPILGHNTVFWYRQTMMQGLELLAYFRNRAPLDDSGMPKDRFSAEMPDATLATLKIQPSEPRDSAVYFCASGSFLGLAGGCSTFGPGTRLTVT.

There are many counts of this clonotype. The genes are TRBV11-1 and TRBJ2-7; 11 bases map to TRBD1. The V gene's germline CDR1 is SGHAT and CDR2 FQDESV (reference sequence). CDR3 length: 15 residues. Trimming removed 1 base from V and 1 base from J; junction bases left unmatched: 0. CDR3 DNA sequence: TGTGCCAGCAGCTTAGGGGACAGGGGGTCCTACGAGCAGTACTTC. Residues: CASSLGDRGSYEQYF.

This clonotype was counted between two and nine times. The rearrangement links TRBV7-2 to TRBJ2-7; D call uncertain. Germline loops: CDR1 SGHTA, CDR2 FQGNSA. This CDR3 has 14 amino acids. V lost 5 bases to trimming and J lost 2 bases, with 13 bases between them. The CDR3 loop reads CASSPTEAAYEQYF. For the CDR3, the DNA is TGTGCCAGCAGCCCCACCGAGGCTGCCTACGAGCAGTACTTC.

The chain joins TRBV11-2 to TRBJ1-1; perhaps TRBD1 as D (6 bases). The CDR3 is made up of 14 amino acids. Trimming took 5 bases from V and 5 from J, leaving 15 bases between them. Germline assignment: CDR1 SGHAT and CDR2 FQNNGV. The CDR3 is CASSVTGPGTEAFF. CDR3 DNA sequence: TGTGCCAGCAGCGTTACAGGGCCAGGGACTGAAGCTTTCTTT.

This clonotype was seen at least ten times. The V call is TRBV11-2, the J call TRBJ1-2, with D possibly matching TRBD1 (6 bases). There are 13 residues in the CDR3. V was trimmed by 5 bases and J by 6 bases, leaving 13 bases between them. CDR1 SGHAT and CDR2 FQNNGV come from the germline V gene. CDR3 in DNA: TGTGCCAGCAGCCAGCTCAGGGGAGATGGCTACACCTTC. It specifies CASSQLRGDGYTF.

This clonotype was observed many times. V is TRBV6-1 and J is TRBJ1-1; TRBD1 might be the D (5 bases). V dropped 2 bases and J dropped 0 bases, with 16 bases sitting between them. CDR3 length: 17 residues. CDR1 is MNHNS and CDR2 is SASEGT in the germline V gene. This chain's CDR3 is CASSEPSGGFMNTEAFF. For the CDR3, the DNA is TGTGCCAGCAGTGAACCGTCCGGGGGTTTTATGAACACTGAAGCTTTCTTT.

The gene calls are TRBV28 and TRBJ1-2, with a tentative D call TRBD1 (5 bases). The length of the CDR3 is 16 residues. Germline V CDR1 and CDR2: MDHEN, SYDVKM. Deletions cut 1 base from V and 7 bases from J, with 19 bases between. The DNA for the CDR3 is TGTGCCAGCAGTTTATATCTGGGCGGCTGGACATCTGGCTACACCTTC. Translation: CASSLYLGGWTSGYTF.

Many counts were recorded for this clonotype. The DNA of the CDR3 is TGTGCCAGCAGTGGGGGAAACGGGGTCCCCGCGAGGTCCCAGCATTTT. Translating it yields CASSGGNGVPARSQHF. This chain links TRBV6-1 with TRBJ1-5; no clear D gene. CDR3 length: 16 amino acids. The ends were cut back, 4 bases at V and 11 bases at J, with 24 bases in the middle. The V gene's germline CDR1 is MNHNS and CDR2 SASEGT.

In its sample, this clonotype was seen a few times. This chain links TRBV27 with TRBJ1-5; D gene ambiguous. This CDR3 has 14 amino acids. Trimming took off 0 bases at V and 9 bases at J, with 12 bases between the two ends. Germline V gene data show CDR1 as MNHEY and CDR2 as SMNVEV (reference sequence). CDR3 nucleotide sequence: TGTGCCAGCAGTTTATCATCCCCTGGTCTGCCCCAGCATTTT. Translating gives CASSLSSPGLPQHF.

This chain joins TRBV19 and TRBJ2-7; TRBD2 aligns across 8 bases. The trim removed 2 bases at V and 3 bases at J, leaving 6 bases unmatched. Germline V gene sequence: CDR1 LNHDA, CDR2 SQIVND (reference sequence). There are 15 residues in the CDR3. This chain's CDR3 is CASSIRPRGGYEQYF. The CDR3 DNA is TGTGCCAGTAGTATACGCCCCCGGGGGGGCTACGAGCAGTACTTC.